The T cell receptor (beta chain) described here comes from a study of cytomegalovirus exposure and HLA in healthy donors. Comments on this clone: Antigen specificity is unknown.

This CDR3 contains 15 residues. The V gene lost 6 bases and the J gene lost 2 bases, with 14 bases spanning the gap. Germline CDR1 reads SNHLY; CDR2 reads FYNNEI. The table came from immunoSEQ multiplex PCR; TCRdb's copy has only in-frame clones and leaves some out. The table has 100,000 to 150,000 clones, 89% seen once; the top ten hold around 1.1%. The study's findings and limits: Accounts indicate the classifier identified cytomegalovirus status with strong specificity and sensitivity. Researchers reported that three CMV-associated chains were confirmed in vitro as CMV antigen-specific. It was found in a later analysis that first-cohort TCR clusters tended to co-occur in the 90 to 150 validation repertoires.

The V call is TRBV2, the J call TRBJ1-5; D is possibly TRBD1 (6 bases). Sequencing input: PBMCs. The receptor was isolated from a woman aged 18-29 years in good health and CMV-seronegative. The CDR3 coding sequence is TGTGCCAGCAGGAGCCGGGACACCGGCAATCAGCCCCAGCATTTT. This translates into CASRSRDTGNQPQHF.